The present TCR beta chain was sequenced within a study of blood T cell repertoires in COVID-19. Study in general: From the United States, Italy and Spain came samples of acute and convalescent COVID-19.

Enrolled through a virtual design, the participants were between roughly 18 and 90 years of age and came from 24 US areas. Assignment of participants to cohorts was predicated upon participant-reported clinical history. Authors' data handling: Estimates of nucleated cell counts were drawn from the amplification of reference gene primers. TCRdb's table, derived via immunoSEQ multiplex PCR, lists solely in-frame clones and lacks some. From that table come the V and J calls and clone size; the DNA was used to work out D and trimming. The sample carries about 220,000 clones, about 86% recorded once. The CDR3 covers 14 residues. CDR1 is SGHRS, CDR2 YFSETQ, per germline. The trim removed 2 bases at V and 9 bases at J, leaving 6 bases unmatched.

The clonotype originates from a woman aged 40-49 years with acute COVID-19. The sequenced material came from PBMCs or T cells enriched from blood (not recorded which). The chain couples TRBV5-1 to TRBJ2-1; 9 bases align to TRBD1. The CDR3 sequence is CASSFWDRAGEQFF. CDR3 nucleotides: TGCGCCAGCAGCTTTTGGGACAGGGCAGGTGAGCAGTTCTTC.